Presented here are 15 T cell receptor beta chains from one specimen sequenced in a study of cytomegalovirus exposure and HLA in healthy donors. The PCR used 60 Vbeta and 13 Jbeta primers. Sequencing used immunoSEQ multiplex PCR; TCRdb keeps in-frame clones, though not all of them. The sample holds 100,000 to 150,000 clones. Input material: PBMCs. Receptors were obtained from a young man in good health and CMV-seronegative.

This rearrangement joins TRBV5-1 to TRBJ1-4; D is undetermined. In germline, CDR1 is SGHRS, CDR2 YFSETQ. The CDR3 length is 15 residues. Trimming stripped 0 bases from V and 6 bases from J, with 12 bases between. The CDR3 DNA sequence: TGCGCCAGCAGCTTGGTCGGGAGTCCCTATGAAAAACTGTTTTTT. Its translation: CASSLVGSPYEKLFF.

The V gene is TRBV5-1, the J gene TRBJ2-1, with D possibly TRBD2 on 6 matching bases. CDR1 SGHRS and CDR2 YFSETQ come from the germline V gene. Trimming took 4 bases from V and 8 from J, leaving 16 bases between them. CDR3 size: 14 residues. Here the CDR3 reads CASSATSREDEQFF. CDR3 sequence (DNA): TGCGCCAGCAGCGCAACGTCCAGGGAGGATGAGCAGTTCTTC.

This rearrangement joins TRBV6-5 to TRBJ2-7; 7 nucleotides line up with TRBD2. Germline V gene data show CDR1 as MNHEY and CDR2 as SVGAGI. V was pared by 4 bases and J by 0 bases, with 6 bases of the junction left unmatched. The CDR3 is 15 amino acids. Here the CDR3 DNA reads TGTGCCAGCAGTTTTAGCGGGTCTAGCTCCTACGAGCAGTACTTC. Translated, it gives CASSFSGSSSYEQYF.

The chain joins TRBV18 to TRBJ1-4, with D possibly TRBD1 on 5 matching bases. Trimming left V 6 bases short and J 0 bases short, with 11 bases between. Germline assignment: CDR1 KGHSH and CDR2 LQKENI. The CDR3 consists of 15 residues. CDR3 residues: CASSSRGPTNEKLFF. As DNA, the CDR3 is TGTGCCAGCTCCTCAAGGGGCCCAACTAATGAAAAACTGTTTTTT.

The genes are TRBV25-1 and TRBJ2-2, with 10 bases fitting TRBD1. There are 15 residues in the CDR3. V lost 2 bases and J lost 3; bases outside the gene matches: 0. Germline values: CDR1 MGHDK, CDR2 SYGVNS. This CDR3 is CASSEGTGDTGELFF. CDR3 in DNA: TGTGCCAGCAGTGAAGGGACAGGGGACACCGGGGAGCTGTTTTTT. Full variable domain (outside the CDR3, taken from reference TRBV25-1 and TRBJ2-2): EADIYQTPRYLVIGTGKKITLECSQTMGHDKMYWYQQDPGMELHLIHYSYGVNSTEKGDLSSESTVSRIRTEHFPLTLESARPSHTSQYLCASSEGTGDTGELFFGEGSRLTVL.

The gene calls are TRBV5-6 and TRBJ2-5, with 8 positions matching TRBD1. The J call may be wrong; the DNA end is better matched by TRBJ2-7. CDR3 length: 15 amino acids. CDR1 is SGHDT, CDR2 YYEEEE, per germline. This chain's CDR3 is CASSSYGQGRHEQYF. In DNA form, the CDR3 reads TGTGCCAGCAGCTCGTACGGACAGGGTCGACACGAGCAGTACTTC.

The chain employs TRBV27 and TRBJ2-5, with 14 bases aligning to TRBD2. The V gene end was trimmed by 5 bases and the J gene end by 5 bases; junction bases not matched to a gene: 4. CDR1 is MNHEY, CDR2 SMNVEV, per germline (reference sequence). The CDR3 contains 15 residues. CDR3 protein: CASSPRTSGRETQYF. CDR3 bases: TGTGCCAGCAGTCCCAGGACTAGCGGGAGGGAGACCCAGTACTTC.

The CDR3: CASSSGLAGEETQYF. In DNA form, the CDR3 reads TGTGCCAGCAGCTCGGGACTAGCGGGAGAAGAGACCCAGTACTTC. The chain has TRBV5-8 and TRBJ2-5, with 14 bases matching TRBD2. Germline V gene sequence: CDR1 SGHTS, CDR2 YDEGEE. With 3 bases clipped from V and 3 bases from J, the junction kept 1 base outside the gene matches. The CDR3 covers 15 residues.

The V call is TRBV7-2, the J call TRBJ2-2; tentatively, D is TRBD2 (5 bases). There are 16 residues in the CDR3. Germline loops: CDR1 SGHTA, CDR2 FQGNSA. The V and J ends lost 2 bases and 0 bases respectively, with 10 bases between them. CDR3 protein: CASSLLGGANTGELFF. The CDR3 nucleotides read TGTGCCAGCAGCTTACTCGGAGGAGCGAACACCGGGGAGCTGTTTTTT.

The chain links TRBV5-1 to TRBJ2-3; 9 nucleotides align to TRBD1. The germline V gene encodes CDR1 SGHRS and CDR2 YFSETQ. Trimming at V came to 5 bases and at J to 6 bases, leaving 4 bases not matched to a gene. The CDR3 spans 13 residues. The CDR3 coding sequence is TGCGCCAGCAGTTCCGACAGGGGGGATACGCAGTATTTT. Protein: CASSSDRGDTQYF.

V and J are TRBV25-1 and TRBJ2-1; TRBD1 matches at 8 bases. This CDR3 is built from 14 residues. With 2 bases clipped from V and 5 bases from J, the junction kept 2 bases outside the gene matches. Germline lookup yields CDR1 MGHDK and CDR2 SYGVNS. The CDR3: CASSEAGGDNEQFF. Written as DNA, the CDR3 is TGTGCCAGCAGTGAAGCAGGGGGCGACAATGAGCAGTTCTTC.

The J gene is TRBJ1-1, the V gene TRBV27, with 12 bases identical to TRBD1. Germline-derived CDR1 and CDR2 are MNHEY and SMNVEV (reference sequence). The CDR3 has 16 residues. V was clipped by 5 bases and J by 4 bases; unmatched bases: 8. The CDR3 is CASSPNRDRGRTEAFF. The CDR3 DNA sequence: TGTGCCAGCAGTCCTAACCGGGACAGGGGGCGCACTGAAGCTTTCTTT.

The CDR3 spells CASSFPGDGYTF. The CDR3 nucleotides are TGCGCCAGCAGCTTTCCGGGAGATGGCTACACCTTC. The chain couples TRBV5-1 to TRBJ1-2, with unresolved D. The CDR3 extends over 12 amino acids. Germline lookup yields CDR1 SGHRS and CDR2 YFSETQ. Trimming cost V 2 bases and J 6 bases, with 8 bases left between them.

The chain has TRBV14 and TRBJ2-2; possible D gene TRBD2, 6 bases. The germline V gene has CDR1 SGHDN and CDR2 FVKESK. The CDR3 is 16 residues long. Trimming took off 1 base at V and 6 bases at J, with 15 bases between the two ends. The CDR3 DNA reads as TGTGCCAGCAGCCAAGTCGGGGGAATGGTAGCCGGGGAGCTGTTTTTT. Translating gives CASSQVGGMVAGELFF. Using reference TRBV14 and TRBJ2-2 for the parts outside the CDR3, the full variable domain is EAGVTQFPSHSVIEKGQTVTLRCDPISGHDNLYWYRRVMGKEIKFLLHFVKESKQDESGMPNNRFLAERTGGTYSTLKVQPAELEDSGVYFCASSQVGGMVAGELFFGEGSRLTVL.

The rearrangement joins TRBV21-1 to TRBJ2-1; the table's TRBD2 call for D was not verified on the DNA. TRBV21-1 is tagged as a pseudogene. The CDR3 extends over 15 amino acids. The CDR3 region is CASSLRLARTHEQFF. The DNA for the CDR3 is TGTGCCAGCAGCCTGAGACTAGCGCGGACCCATGAGCAGTTCTTC.